The 31 T cell receptor beta chains presented below share a single source sample, sequenced in a study of T cells in Graves' hyperthyroidism and ophthalmopathy (dated by TCRdb to between 2018 and 2020). Libraries were constructed by multiplex PCR. Sequencing used an Illumina HiSeq 2000. The TCR beta CDR3 regions were amplified from RNA transcripts. The first round of RT-PCR for the TCR CDR3 was performed with the HTBI primer set and the Qiagen OneStep RT-PCR kit. TCRdb trimmed public reads at Q25 via fastp, called clones via MiXCR and kept in-frame beta chains. Rows with a matching CDR3 protein are joined into one entry that keeps the most common DNA and genes. Here the sample has some 250,000 distinct CDR3 sequences; approximately 16% occur a single time. Together, the top ten hold roughly 30% of the sample. Sequenced: blood. Source of these receptors: a woman aged 45-60 years with Graves' hyperthyroidism that later progressed to Graves' ophthalmopathy.

The rearrangement joins TRBV4-1 to TRBJ2-7, with 7 nucleotides matching TRBD1. V gave up 1 base and J gave up 2 bases; unmatched junction bases: 8. The V gene's germline CDR1 is MGHRA and CDR2 YSYEKL. CDR3 size: 16 residues. CDR3 in amino acids: CASSQVPDRKAYEQYF. CDR3 DNA sequence: TGCGCCAGCAGCCAAGTCCCGGACAGGAAGGCCTACGAGCAGTACTTC.

This chain joins TRBV2 and TRBJ2-2, with D uncertain. The CDR3 is 13 residues long. CDR1 is SNHLY and CDR2 is FYNNEI in the germline V gene. Trimming pared 3 bases from V and 5 bases from J, leaving 7 bases between. The CDR3, as DNA: TGTGCCAGCAGTGAGCCAGATACCGGGGAGCTGTTTTTT. Translating gives CASSEPDTGELFF.

The table lists this clonotype with a few counts. The chain couples TRBV6-2 or TRBV6-3 to TRBJ1-2, with a possible D match to TRBD1 (6 bases). This CDR3 contains 13 residues. Germline loops: CDR1 MNHEY, CDR2 SVGEGT. Trimming removed 7 bases at V and 1 base at J, with 10 bases between. CDR3 loop: CASTPDSNYGYTF. The CDR3 DNA reads as TGTGCCAGCACCCCGGACAGTAACTATGGCTACACCTTC.

This clonotype was observed at least ten times. This rearrangement joins TRBV27 to TRBJ1-4; weak D call: TRBD1 (6 bases). This CDR3 is 15 amino acids long. Deletions cut 3 bases from V and 4 bases from J, with 12 bases between. Germline V gives CDR1 MNHEY, CDR2 SMNVEV (reference sequence). CDR3 amino acids: CASSFIGDNNEKLFF. The CDR3 nucleotides are TGTGCCAGCAGTTTTATAGGGGACAATAATGAAAAACTGTTTTTT. The whole variable domain, filled in from reference TRBV27 and TRBJ1-4, reads EAQVTQNPRYLITVTGKKLTVTCSQNMNHEYMSWYRQDPGLGLRQIYYSMNVEVTDKGDVPEGYKVSRKEKRNFPLILESPSPNQTSLYFCASSFIGDNNEKLFFGSGTQLSVL.

The chain employs TRBV9 and TRBJ2-3, with 7 bases fitting TRBD2. The CDR3 runs 17 residues. Germline-derived CDR1 and CDR2 are SGDLS and YYNGEE. The trim removed 0 bases at V and 0 bases at J, leaving 7 bases unmatched. CDR3 coding DNA: TGTGCCAGCAGCGTAGCTACTGTAGCGGGTAGCACAGATACGCAGTATTTT. As protein: CASSVATVAGSTDTQYF.

This clonotype occurred many times. The rearrangement links TRBV12-3 or TRBV12-4 to TRBJ2-1, with D tentatively TRBD2 (6 bases). Trimming cost V 5 bases and J 4 bases, with 18 bases left between them. The CDR3 spans 16 residues. The CDR3: CASSPPVSGAYNEQFF. DNA for the CDR3: TGTGCCAGCAGTCCTCCGGTTAGCGGCGCATACAATGAGCAGTTCTTC.

The sample holds many counts of this clonotype. As DNA, the CDR3 is TGCGCCAGCACCACAGACCTTAGCACAGATACGCAGTATTTT. Amino acid sequence: CASTTDLSTDTQYF. This chain uses TRBV5-1 with TRBJ2-3; D is unresolved. Germline CDR1 SGHRS, CDR2 YFSETQ. This CDR3 comprises 14 residues. V lost 6 bases and J lost 0, with 11 bases in between.

This clonotype was recorded many times. The junction and the germline gene differ at one end; a read error may be behind it. This chain uses TRBV5-1 with TRBJ1-2, with TRBD1 matching over 7 bases. CDR1 SGHRS and CDR2 YFSETQ come from the germline V gene. The CDR3 has 13 amino acids. CDR3 in amino acids: CASSFGQDYGYTF. CDR3 nucleotide sequence: TGCGCCAGCAGCTTCGGACAGGACTACGGCTACACCTTC.

This clonotype has just a few counts. The CDR3 protein is CASSYTLQGGTDTQYF. DNA for the CDR3: TGTGCCAGCAGCTATACTCTGCAGGGGGGCACAGATACGCAGTATTTT. The chain uses TRBV5-4 and TRBJ2-3; 7 bases are shared with TRBD1. This CDR3 has 16 residues. In germline, CDR1 is SGHNT, CDR2 YYREEE (reference sequence). V lost 3 bases, J lost 1 base, and 8 bases stayed unmatched.

This clonotype was detected many times. The J gene is TRBJ2-1, the V gene TRBV18, with D unclear. CDR1 is KGHSH, CDR2 LQKENI, per germline. This CDR3 contains 12 residues. V dropped 4 bases and J dropped 10 bases, with 11 bases sitting between them. The DNA for the CDR3 is TGTGCCAGCTCACTTTCGGCGGCCGAGCAGTTCTTC. Protein sequence: CASSLSAAEQFF.

This chain uses TRBV9 with TRBJ1-3; D might be TRBD1 (6 bases). CDR3 size: 14 residues. Germline lookup yields CDR1 SGDLS and CDR2 YYNGEE. With 4 bases removed from V and 10 bases from J, the gap between germline ends came to 18 bases. The CDR3 reads CASSSWTAGTTIYF. The CDR3 DNA sequence: TGTGCCAGCAGCTCTTGGACAGCCGGAACGACCATATATTTT.

This clonotype showed up many times. The chain has TRBV20-1 and TRBJ2-4; tentatively, D is TRBD1 (6 bases). The CDR3 is made up of 16 amino acids. Trimming shortened V by 2 bases and J by 0 bases, and 14 bases separated the two germline ends. The germline CDR1 and CDR2 sequences are DFQATT and SNEGSKA (reference sequence). CDR3: CSARLQGVGAKNIQYF. In DNA, the CDR3 is TGCAGTGCTAGACTACAGGGTGTTGGAGCCAAAAACATTCAGTACTTC.

This clonotype occurred many times. This chain uses TRBV3-1 with TRBJ1-1; D possibly corresponds to TRBD1 (6 bases). This CDR3 has 17 residues. The V end was cut by 1 base, the J end by 5 bases, with 20 bases between. Germline-derived CDR1 and CDR2 are LGHDT and YNNKEL (reference sequence). The CDR3 region is CASSQVGGRGVGTEAFF. CDR3 nucleotide sequence: TGTGCCAGCAGCCAAGTAGGGGGGCGCGGAGTCGGAACTGAAGCTTTCTTT.

This clonotype was seen many times. This chain connects TRBV5-1 to TRBJ1-6, with 7 bases matching TRBD1. The CDR3 covers 14 residues. Germline-derived CDR1 and CDR2 are SGHRS and YFSETQ. V gave up 1 base and J gave up 13 bases; unmatched junction bases: 8. The CDR3 spells CASSLQRDSSPLHF. CDR3 nucleotide sequence: TGCGCCAGCAGCTTGCAAAGGGACAGCAGCCCCCTCCACTTT.

This clonotype was seen more than once but under ten times. CDR3 DNA sequence: TGTGCCAGCAGGGATTTTACAGGGAAAGTTACCTACGAGCAGTACTTC. It is translated as CASRDFTGKVTYEQYF. The chain carries TRBV6-1 and TRBJ2-7, with D tentatively TRBD1 (6 bases). This CDR3 spans 16 amino acids. Germline CDR1 reads MNHNS; CDR2 reads SASEGT. V lost 6 bases and J 2 bases, leaving 20 bases between the germline ends.

The chain links TRBV2 to TRBJ2-1; the D gene is possibly TRBD1 (6 bases). The germline V gene encodes CDR1 SNHLY and CDR2 FYNNEI. CDR3 size: 13 residues. Trimming stripped 8 bases from V and 0 bases from J, with 8 bases between. The CDR3 coding sequence is TGTGCCAGCCAGGACAGCTCCTACAATGAGCAGTTCTTC. It yields the protein CASQDSSYNEQFF.

This clonotype has ten or more counts. The gene calls are TRBV10-3 and TRBJ1-1; possible D gene TRBD1, 6 bases. V lost 2 bases and J lost 1, with 11 bases in between. The CDR3 loop spans 15 amino acids. Germline V CDR1 and CDR2: ENHRY, SYGVKD. The chain's CDR3 is CAISEPGHKNTEAFF. The CDR3 coding sequence is TGTGCCATCAGTGAGCCGGGACACAAGAACACTGAAGCTTTCTTT.

The CDR3 loop reads CASSPGGLAGYNEQFF. CDR3 sequence (DNA): TGTGCCAGCAGCCCCGGGGGGCTAGCGGGGTACAATGAGCAGTTCTTC. The chain recombines TRBV7-9 with TRBJ2-1; 9 nucleotides agree with TRBD2. CDR1 is SEHNR and CDR2 is FQNEAQ in the germline V gene (reference sequence). V trimming: 5 bases; J trimming: 4 bases; junction bases outside the gene matches: 9. The CDR3 extends over 16 amino acids.

This clonotype was picked up many times. The genes are TRBV7-2 and TRBJ2-5; D ambiguous. From germline, CDR1 is SGHTA and CDR2 FQGNSA. This CDR3 spans 14 amino acids. Trimming removed 5 bases from V and 3 bases from J, with 13 bases in between. The CDR3 bases are TGTGCCAGCAGCCCCGCGGCAGCCGAAGAGACCCAGTACTTC. This translates into CASSPAAAEETQYF.

The chain uses TRBV18 and TRBJ2-7; D gene uncertain. Per germline, CDR1 KGHSH and CDR2 LQKENI. Trimming shortened V by 3 bases and J by 3 bases, and 15 bases separated the two germline ends. CDR3 length equals 15 residues. The CDR3 here is CASSPPGFISYEQYF. The DNA of the CDR3 is TGTGCCAGCTCACCTCCGGGTTTCATCAGCTACGAGCAGTACTTC.

This clonotype was found a few times. The chain uses TRBV19 and TRBJ2-2; TRBD1 is a possible D gene (6 bases). CDR1 and CDR2 (germline): LNHDA, SQIVND (reference sequence). The CDR3 spans 13 residues. CDR3 amino acids: CAGANTNTGELFF. CDR3 DNA: TGTGCGGGGGCTAATACGAACACCGGGGAGCTGTTTTTT.

This clonotype was seen many times. The chain combines TRBV29-1 with TRBJ1-1, with D perhaps matching TRBD1 (6 bases). Germline assignment: CDR1 SQVTM and CDR2 ANQGSEA. This CDR3 is built from 16 residues. The V end was cut by 1 base, the J end by 4 bases, with 19 bases between. CDR3 in amino acids: CSVEVPLGGRSTEAFF. CDR3 bases: TGCAGCGTTGAAGTCCCTCTGGGGGGCCGGAGCACTGAAGCTTTCTTT.

CDR3 coding DNA: TGTGCCAGCAGCTTAATGGCAGGGGGTAGCACAGATACGCAGTATTTT. Protein sequence: CASSLMAGGSTDTQYF. The chain carries TRBV7-3 and TRBJ2-3; the match to TRBD1 covers 7 bases. Germline V gives CDR1 SGHTA, CDR2 FQGTGA. CDR3 size: 16 residues. The ends lost 1 base at V and 0 bases at J; junction bases unmatched: 4.

Ten or more counts support this clonotype. This rearrangement joins TRBV27 to TRBJ1-6; D uncertain. The CDR3 is made up of 12 amino acids. Looked up from germline, CDR1 is MNHEY and CDR2 is SMNVEV (reference sequence). V shed 5 bases and J shed 12 bases, with 11 bases lying between them. For the CDR3, the DNA is TGTGCCAGCAGTCCCCCCGGTGGACCCCTCCACTTT. As protein: CASSPPGGPLHF.

CDR3: CASSQGHTGELFF. In DNA form, the CDR3 reads TGTGCCAGCAGCCAAGGTCATACCGGGGAGCTGTTTTTT. The chain uses TRBV3-1 and TRBJ2-2, with unresolved D. Trimming took off 1 base at V and 5 bases at J, with 5 bases between the two ends. CDR1 and CDR2 from the germline V gene are LGHDT and YNNKEL (reference sequence). This CDR3 region has 13 residues.

This clonotype was counted at least ten times. The chain uses TRBV2 and TRBJ2-7; D perhaps matches TRBD1 (6 bases). The V gene's germline CDR1 is SNHLY and CDR2 FYNNEI. Trimming took 4 bases from V and 9 from J, leaving 19 bases between them. This CDR3 region has 14 residues. CDR3 nucleotides: TGTGCCAGCAGTGCGGGACACTCCCCTACGGCGCAGTACTTC. This sequence encodes CASSAGHSPTAQYF.

The sample holds many counts of this clonotype. The rearrangement joins TRBV10-3 to TRBJ2-5; the D is unclear. The CDR3 loop spans 11 amino acids. Germline CDR1 ENHRY, CDR2 SYGVKD. Between the trimmed V and J ends, which lost 9 bases and 1 base, there was a span of 6 bases. CDR3 sequence reads: CAIRIQETQYF. CDR3 DNA: TGTGCCATAAGGATCCAAGAGACCCAGTACTTC.

This clonotype was picked up many times. This sequence joins TRBV27 and TRBJ2-7; 9 bases fit TRBD1. CDR1 and CDR2 (germline): MNHEY, SMNVEV (reference sequence). Germline trimming cut 3 bases from V and 6 bases from J; bases unmatched to any gene: 3. The CDR3 covers 13 residues. The CDR3 is CASSFGTGSEQYF. In DNA form, the CDR3 reads TGTGCCAGCAGTTTCGGGACAGGGAGCGAGCAGTACTTC.

The sample holds many counts of this clonotype. J is TRBJ2-3 and V is TRBV20-1; tentatively, D is TRBD2 (6 bases). The CDR3 runs 15 residues. Germline CDR1 is DFQATT and CDR2 is SNEGSKA (reference sequence). Deletions cut 3 bases from V and 3 bases from J, with 16 bases between. The CDR3 spells CSASVVGRETDTQYF. The CDR3 bases are TGCAGTGCTAGTGTCGTGGGGCGGGAAACAGATACGCAGTATTTT.

This clonotype was seen repeatedly, ten times or more. This chain joins TRBV27 and TRBJ2-2; D remains unclear. The V gene's germline CDR1 is MNHEY and CDR2 SMNVEV (reference sequence). The CDR3 extends over 14 amino acids. Trimming pared 1 base from V and 7 bases from J, leaving 10 bases between. CDR3 protein: CASSLLGLGGELFF. CDR3 bases: TGTGCCAGCAGTTTATTGGGGTTGGGCGGGGAGCTGTTTTTT.

A few counts support this clonotype. This chain joins TRBV10-1 and TRBJ2-2, with 8 bases aligning to TRBD2. Germline V CDR1 and CDR2: WNHNN, SYGVQD (reference sequence). This CDR3 is built from 15 residues. V lost 9 bases to trimming and J lost 6 bases; unmatched junction nucleotides: 12. Here the CDR3 reads CASSAGTSSPGELFF. The DNA of the CDR3 is TGCGCCAGTTCCGCCGGGACTAGTAGCCCCGGGGAGCTGTTTTTT.